This T cell receptor (beta chain) was captured in a study of T cell responses to AZD1222 COVID-19 vaccine. The germline CDR1 and CDR2 sequences are LNHNV and YYDKDF (reference sequence). The CDR3 extends over 15 amino acids. V was shortened by 1 base and J by 1 base, with 10 bases between the two germline ends. Some clones are missing from TCRdb's copy, which holds only in-frame ones; the method was immunoSEQ multiplex PCR. The repertoire holds under 150,000 clones, with around nine tenths as singletons. This specimen consisted of peripheral blood, obtained 28 days after the second AZD1222 dose. This receptor was identified in an adult who received the AZD1222 COVID-19 vaccine. The gene calls are TRBV15 and TRBJ1-1, with D perhaps TRBD1 (5 bases). The CDR3 sequence: CATSRVGQGNTEAFF. The CDR3 DNA reads as TGTGCCACCAGCAGAGTGGGGCAGGGGAACACTGAAGCTTTCTTT.